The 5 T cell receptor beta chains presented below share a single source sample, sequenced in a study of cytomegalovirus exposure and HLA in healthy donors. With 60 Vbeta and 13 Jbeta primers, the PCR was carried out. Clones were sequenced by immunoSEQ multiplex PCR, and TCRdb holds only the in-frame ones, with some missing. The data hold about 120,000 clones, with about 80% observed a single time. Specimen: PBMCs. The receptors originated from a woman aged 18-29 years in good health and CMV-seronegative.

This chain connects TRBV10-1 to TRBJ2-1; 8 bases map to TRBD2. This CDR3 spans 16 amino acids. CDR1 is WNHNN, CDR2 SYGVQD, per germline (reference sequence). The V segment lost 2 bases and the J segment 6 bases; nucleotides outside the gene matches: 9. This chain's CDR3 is CASSETGGGSGNEQFF. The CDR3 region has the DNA TGCGCCAGCAGTGAGACCGGGGGGGGGTCGGGCAATGAGCAGTTCTTC.

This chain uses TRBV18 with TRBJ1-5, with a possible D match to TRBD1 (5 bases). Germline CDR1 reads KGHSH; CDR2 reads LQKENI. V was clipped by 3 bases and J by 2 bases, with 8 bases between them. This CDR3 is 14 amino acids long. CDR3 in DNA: TGTGCCAGCTCACCCGGCAGGGGCAATCAGCCCCAGCATTTT. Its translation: CASSPGRGNQPQHF. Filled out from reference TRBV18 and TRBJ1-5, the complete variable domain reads NAGVMQNPRHLVRRRGQEARLRCSPMKGHSHVYWYRQLPEEGLKFMVYLQKENIIDESGMPKERFSAEFPKEGPSILRIQQVVRGDSAAYFCASSPGRGNQPQHFGDGTRLSIL.

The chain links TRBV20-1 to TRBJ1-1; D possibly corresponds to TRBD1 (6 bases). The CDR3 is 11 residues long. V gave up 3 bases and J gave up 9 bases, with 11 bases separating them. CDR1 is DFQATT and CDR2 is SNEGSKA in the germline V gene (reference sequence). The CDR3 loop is CSASPGQKAFF. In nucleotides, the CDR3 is TGCAGTGCTAGTCCCGGACAGAAAGCTTTCTTT.

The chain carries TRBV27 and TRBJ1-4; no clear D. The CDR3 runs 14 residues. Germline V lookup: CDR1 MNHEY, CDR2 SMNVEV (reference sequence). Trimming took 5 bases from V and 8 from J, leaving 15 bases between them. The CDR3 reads CASSGREGGEKLFF. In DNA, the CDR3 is TGTGCCAGCAGTGGAAGGGAGGGAGGGGAAAAACTGTTTTTT.

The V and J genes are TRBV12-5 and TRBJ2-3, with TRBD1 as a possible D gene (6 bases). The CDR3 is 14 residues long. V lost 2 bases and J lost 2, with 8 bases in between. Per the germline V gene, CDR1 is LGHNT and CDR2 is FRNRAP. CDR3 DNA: TGTGCTAGTGGTTTGTGGGACAACACAGATACGCAGTATTTT. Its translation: CASGLWDNTDTQYF.